This T cell receptor beta chain comes out of a study of blood T cell repertoires in COVID-19. In the study overall: The study drew acute and convalescent COVID-19 samples from the United States, Italy and Spain.

This clone was seen a few times. In the authors' methods: Quantification of nucleated cells was approximated via reference gene primer amplification. TCRdb's copy holds only in-frame clones and misses some; the assay was immunoSEQ multiplex PCR. V and J calls and clone size are as listed in that table; D and trimming were resolved from the DNA. Of about 180,000 clones in the sample, just under 80% were seen once. The CDR3 has 14 residues. The V and J ends lost 7 bases and 5 bases, in that order; junction bases with no gene match: 8. In germline, CDR1 is ENHRY, CDR2 SYGVKD. This clonotype originated in a man in his 70s with active or convalescent COVID-19. Sequencing was carried out using peripheral blood. The J gene is TRBJ1-5, the V gene TRBV10-3, with 7 bases that match TRBD1. CDR3: CAIKGTVLYQPQHF. Here the CDR3 DNA reads TGTGCCATCAAAGGGACAGTCTTATATCAGCCCCAGCATTTT.